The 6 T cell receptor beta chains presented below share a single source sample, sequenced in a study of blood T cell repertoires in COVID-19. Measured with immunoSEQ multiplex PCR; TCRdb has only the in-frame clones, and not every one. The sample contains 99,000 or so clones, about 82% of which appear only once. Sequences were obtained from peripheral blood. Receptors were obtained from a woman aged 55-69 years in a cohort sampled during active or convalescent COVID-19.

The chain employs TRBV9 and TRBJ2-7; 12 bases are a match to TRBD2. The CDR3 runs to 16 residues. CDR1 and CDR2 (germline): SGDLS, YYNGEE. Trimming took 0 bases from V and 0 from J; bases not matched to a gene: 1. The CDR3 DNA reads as TGTGCCAGCAGCGTAGGGACTAGCGGGGACTCCTACGAGCAGTACTTC. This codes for CASSVGTSGDSYEQYF.

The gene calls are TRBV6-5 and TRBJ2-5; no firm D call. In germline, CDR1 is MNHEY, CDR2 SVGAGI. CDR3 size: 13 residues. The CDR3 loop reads CATLCGCDETQYF. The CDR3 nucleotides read TGTGCGACACTCTGTGGGTGCGACGAGACCCAGTACTTC.

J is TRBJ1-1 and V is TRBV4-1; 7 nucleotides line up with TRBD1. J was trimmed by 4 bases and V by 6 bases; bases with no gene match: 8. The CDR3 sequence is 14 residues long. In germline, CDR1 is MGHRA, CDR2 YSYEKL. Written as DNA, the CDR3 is TGCGCCAGCAGGAGGGACAGAGACGTCACTGAAGCTTTCTTT. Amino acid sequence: CASRRDRDVTEAFF.

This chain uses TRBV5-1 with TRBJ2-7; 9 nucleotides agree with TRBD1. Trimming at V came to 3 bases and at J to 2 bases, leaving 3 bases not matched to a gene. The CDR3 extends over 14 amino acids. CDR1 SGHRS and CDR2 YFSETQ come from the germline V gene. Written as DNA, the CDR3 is TGCGCCAGCAGCTGGACAGGGGTACCCTACGAGCAGTACTTC. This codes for CASSWTGVPYEQYF.

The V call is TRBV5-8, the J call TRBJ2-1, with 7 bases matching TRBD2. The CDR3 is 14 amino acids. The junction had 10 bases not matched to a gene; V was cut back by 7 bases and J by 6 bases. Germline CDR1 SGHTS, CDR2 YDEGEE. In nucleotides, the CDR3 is TGTGCCAGCTCATCGGGGGGTGACAGCAATGAGCAGTTCTTC. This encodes CASSSGGDSNEQFF.

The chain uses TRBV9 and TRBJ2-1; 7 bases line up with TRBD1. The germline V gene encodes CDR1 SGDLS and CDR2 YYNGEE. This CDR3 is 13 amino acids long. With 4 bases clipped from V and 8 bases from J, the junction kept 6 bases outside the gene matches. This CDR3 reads CASSLDRADEQFF. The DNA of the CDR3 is TGTGCCAGCAGCCTCGACAGGGCGGATGAGCAGTTCTTC.